This is a list of T cell receptor beta chains from one sample in a study of cytomegalovirus exposure and HLA in healthy donors. Sequencing was performed with immunoSEQ multiplex PCR; in TCRdb, only in-frame clones are kept and a portion is missing. Recorded for this sample: around 40,000 clones. Source material: PBMCs. These receptors all stem from a man younger than 40 in good health and CMV-seronegative. CDR3s include the opening cysteine and the closing phenylalanine or tryptophan. The order of the fields is V gene, D gene, J gene, CDR3 length, CDR3 DNA, CDR3 protein. D genes are given only for firm matches.

>TRBV7-8|TRBD1|TRBJ1-5|16
TGTGCCAGCAGCCTCTGGACAGGGTCTAGCAATCAGCCCCAGCATTTT
CASSLWTGSSNQPQHF
>TRBV19|TRBD1|TRBJ1-5|16
TGTGCCAGTAGTGTCTACAGGGGGCGAAGCAATCAGCCCCAGCATTTT
CASSVYRGRSNQPQHF
>TRBV6-1|-|TRBJ2-7|14
TGTGCCAGCAGTGAAGCTCGGGGGACCTACGAGCAGTACTTC
CASSEARGTYEQYF
>TRBV11-2|-|TRBJ1-1|12
TGTGCCAGCAGCTCCGAGTGGACTGAAGCTTTCTTT
CASSSEWTEAFF
>TRBV10-3|TRBD1|TRBJ1-1|19
TGTGCCATCAGTGAATCCGGGACAGGGGAAGCGGGGATGAACACTGAAGCTTTCTTT
CAISESGTGEAGMNTEAFF
>TRBV18|TRBD2|TRBJ2-5|14
TGTGCCAGCTCACCAACTAGCGGACAAGAGACCCAGTACTTC
CASSPTSGQETQYF
>TRBV5-1|-|TRBJ2-2|14
TGCGCCAGCAGCTTTGTCCGGAACACCGGGGAGCTGTTTTTT
CASSFVRNTGELFF
>TRBV30|-|TRBJ1-1|13
TGTGCCTGGAGTCCCGACATGAACACTGAAGCTTTCTTT
CAWSPDMNTEAFF
>TRBV18|-|TRBJ1-1|14
TGTGCCAGCTCACCGAACAGCGGGAACACTGAAGCTTTCTTT
CASSPNSGNTEAFF
>TRBV14|TRBD2|TRBJ2-5|17
TGTGCCAGCAGCCAAGAAGGTTGGCGGGAGCATATGGAGACCCAGTACTTC
CASSQEGWREHMETQYF
>TRBV6-1|-|TRBJ2-2|15
TGTGCCAGCAGTGAAGCTAGCGGTAACACCGGGGAGCTGTTTTTT
CASSEASGNTGELFF
>TRBV23-1|TRBD2|TRBJ2-1|17
TGCGCCAGCAGTCCACCATCCCTAGCGGGAGCTAACAATGAGCAGTTCTTC
CASSPPSLAGANNEQFF
>TRBV5-1|-|TRBJ2-3|14
TGCGCCAGCAGCTTGCTAGCTCTGGGGGATACGCAGTATTTT
CASSLLALGDTQYF
>TRBV19|TRBD1|TRBJ1-2|16
TGTGCCAGTAGTATACTAGGACAGGTTAGTAACTATGGCTACACCTTC
CASSILGQVSNYGYTF
>TRBV30|-|TRBJ2-3|16
TGTGCCTGGAGTGTACCCAGCGGTGGGAGCACAGATACGCAGTATTTT
CAWSVPSGGSTDTQYF
>TRBV7-9|TRBD2|TRBJ2-7|14
TGTGCCAGCAGCTACTATAGCGGGAGCTACGAGCAGTACTTC
CASSYYSGSYEQYF
>TRBV7-2|TRBD2|TRBJ2-7|15
TGTGCCAGCAGCCCATTAGCGGGAGGCTCCTACGAGCAGTACTTC
CASSPLAGGSYEQYF
>TRBV6-1|TRBD1|TRBJ2-7|15
TGTGCCAGCAGTGATCTAGGACAGGGGGCCTACGAGCAGTACTTC
CASSDLGQGAYEQYF
>TRBV19|-|TRBJ1-2|13
TGTGCCAGTAGTATAGGGACAGTCCCCGGCTACACCTTC
CASSIGTVPGYTF
>TRBV9|-|TRBJ1-2|15
TGTGCCAGCAGCGTATGGGGCGGACAGCGCGGTGGCTACACCTTC
CASSVWGGQRGGYTF
>TRBV6-5|-|TRBJ2-1|15
TGTGCCAGCAGTTACGGGAGGAGCTCCGACAATGAGCAGTTCTTC
CASSYGRSSDNEQFF
>TRBV6-5|-|TRBJ2-3|15
TGTGCCAGCGGCTCAGGGTTACAAGGGGCGGATACGCAGTATTTT
CASGSGLQGADTQYF
>TRBV6-1|-|TRBJ2-7|12
TGTGCCAGCAGGAGACAGGCCTACGAGCAGTACTTC
CASRRQAYEQYF
>TRBV5-1|TRBD1|TRBJ2-7|13
TGCGCCAGCAGCCCCGGGACAGAGTACGAGCAGTACTTC
CASSPGTEYEQYF
>TRBV18|-|TRBJ1-3|13
TGTGCCAGCTCACCTATCGACATGAACACCATATATTTT
CASSPIDMNTIYF
>TRBV4-3|-|TRBJ2-6|17
TGCGCCAGCAGCGGCTTTCTGAAGGGGGACGGGGCCAACGTCCTGACTTTC
CASSGFLKGDGANVLTF
>TRBV5-1|-|TRBJ2-1|15
TGCGCCAGCAGCTTTGGGGGGAGCTCCGACAATGAGCAGTTCTTC
CASSFGGSSDNEQFF
>TRBV20-1|-|TRBJ2-3|11
TGCAGTGCCTCCAGCGGCACGACGCAGTATTTT
CSASSGTTQYF